Sequencing of this T cell receptor (beta chain) was carried out in a study of blood T cell repertoires in COVID-19. As for the study in general: Spain, Italy and the United States supplied samples that represented acute and convalescent COVID-19. T cells, B-cell-depleted T cells, or PBMCs provided the cDNA or gDNA that served as material.

In the authors' methods: Reference gene primer amplification in the assay estimated nucleated cell counts. The method was immunoSEQ multiplex PCR; TCRdb's version includes in-frame clones alone and lacks a portion of them. That table furnishes V, J and clone size, whereas the DNA furnished D and trimming. The sample lists some 700,000 clones, about nine tenths seen once, with more than 0.25% in the top ten. Per germline, CDR1 KGHDR and CDR2 SFDVKD. Trimming cost V 2 bases and J 1 base, with 7 bases left between them. CDR3 length equals 14 residues. This clone was observed a single time. The same CDR3 is also encoded by other DNA sequences in this sample.

The sample was peripheral blood. This clonotype was sampled from a woman aged 18-29 years with acute or convalescent COVID-19. V usage is TRBV24-1 and J usage is TRBJ1-1, with a possible D match to TRBD1 (5 bases). CDR3 nucleotides: TGTGCCACCAGTGATTCCGGACAGAACACTGAAGCTTTCTTT. This codes for CATSDSGQNTEAFF.